These 5 T cell receptor beta chains share one sample of origin, sequenced in a study of vaccination effects on CD4 cells after COVID-19. Culturing for around ten days preceded CD4+ T cell isolation. Generated by immunoSEQ multiplex PCR, the TCRdb table keeps only in-frame clones and is missing some. The profile shows roughly 36,000 clones, approximately 75% of them singletons. No antigen is known for these receptors. Sample: CD4+ T cells from PBMCs cultured without peptide, taken before COVID-19 vaccination. The source is a human donor who received a COVID-19 vaccine.

This sequence joins TRBV2 and TRBJ1-6; D is possibly TRBD1 (5 bases). In germline, CDR1 is SNHLY, CDR2 FYNNEI. Trimming removed 6 bases at V and 7 bases at J, with 10 bases between. CDR3 length: 13 amino acids. CDR3 DNA sequence: TGTGCCAGCAGCGGGACGCCGAATTCACCCCTCCACTTT. It specifies CASSGTPNSPLHF.

V gene TRBV6-5 combines with J gene TRBJ2-1; 8 nucleotides line up with TRBD1. Germline CDR1 and CDR2: MNHEY and SVGAGI. Losses at the gene ends were 8 bases for V and 3 bases for J; bases not matched to a gene: 9. CDR3 length: 15 amino acids. The CDR3 DNA reads as TGTGCCAGCTTCTCAGGGGGCGCGGTCTACAATGAGCAGTTCTTC. This gives the protein CASFSGGAVYNEQFF.

V is TRBV5-4 and J is TRBJ1-2; D gene ambiguous. In germline, CDR1 is SGHNT, CDR2 YYREEE (reference sequence). The length of the CDR3 is 13 residues. V lost 4 bases to trimming and J lost 8 bases, with 15 bases between them. The CDR3 DNA follows: TGTGCCAGCAGCCCTAGGGATGTAGTGGGCTACACCTTC. This translates into CASSPRDVVGYTF.

This clone has just one count. This chain uses TRBV18 with TRBJ1-1, with 9 bases matching TRBD1. The CDR3 sequence is 18 residues long. In germline, CDR1 is KGHSH, CDR2 LQKENI. Trimming at V came to 1 base and at J to 2 bases, leaving 11 bases not matched to a gene. In DNA form, the CDR3 reads TGTGCCAGCTCACCACTTCTCACAGGGGGCCATTCAAACACTGAAGCTTTCTTT. Its protein product is CASSPLLTGGHSNTEAFF. The variable domain in full, completed from reference TRBV18 and TRBJ1-1, reads NAGVMQNPRHLVRRRGQEARLRCSPMKGHSHVYWYRQLPEEGLKFMVYLQKENIIDESGMPKERFSAEFPKEGPSILRIQQVVRGDSAAYFCASSPLLTGGHSNTEAFFGQGTRLTVV.

The chain links TRBV2 to TRBJ1-1; D may be TRBD1 (6 bases). The CDR3 spans 13 residues. The ends were cut back, 8 bases at V and 3 bases at J, with 13 bases in the middle. The germline CDR1 and CDR2 sequences are SNHLY and FYNNEI. Here the CDR3 reads CASPKGEHTEAFF. Written as DNA, the CDR3 is TGTGCCAGCCCGAAGGGGGAGCACACTGAAGCTTTCTTT.